This T cell receptor (beta chain) is drawn from a study of blood T cell repertoires in COVID-19. Study overall: The origin of the acute and convalescent COVID-19 samples was the United States, Italy and Spain. T cells, B-cell-depleted T cells, or PBMCs provided the cDNA or gDNA that served as material.

Germline-derived CDR1 and CDR2 are SEHNR and FQNEAQ (reference sequence). This CDR3 is built from 18 residues. V dropped 6 bases and J dropped 1; count of bases not matched to a gene: 9. Per the original data handling: Amplification of reference gene primers was used by the study to estimate nucleated cell counts. Some clones are missing from TCRdb's copy, which holds only in-frame ones; the method was immunoSEQ multiplex PCR. Clone size and V and J calls were adopted from that table, with D and trimming inferred from the DNA. The sample lists roughly 140,000 clones, around 76% occurring once. The specimen was peripheral blood. The origin of this receptor is a man in his 60s with acute or convalescent COVID-19. The chain is built from TRBV7-9 and TRBJ2-6; 10 bases fit TRBD2. Written as DNA, the CDR3 is TGTGCCAGCAGACCCCCTAGCGGGAGCGAATCTGGGGCCAACGTCCTGACTTTC. Translation gives CASRPPSGSESGANVLTF.